This TCR beta chain was recorded in a study of read filtering for tumor transcriptome and immune sequencing. Background on the study: Mean patient age was roughly 72 years, range roughly 40 to 85; around 17 male, some 15 female. DNase treatment preceded whole-transcriptome library preparation. Per sample, TCR-region reads ranged about 4.05 to 11 million by IR-seq, roughly 75 to 1,400 by RNA-seq. Revised staging placed under ten patients in R-ISS I, 15 to 20 in II, six or seven in III.

Regarding this clonotype: Since a much larger clone is just one base distant, this may be a read error.

The germline V gene encodes CDR1 LGHDT and CDR2 YNNKEL (reference sequence). Losses at the gene ends were 5 bases for V and 5 bases for J; bases not matched to a gene: 12. The CDR3 extends over 17 amino acids. This library used roughly 430 ng RNA and molecular barcoded adaptors spanning alpha/delta and beta/gamma chains. One entry per CDR3 protein, called by TCRdb with MiXCR from the reads. This sample has under 150,000 distinct CDR3 sequences, with roughly 13% found just once. Sequences were obtained from a population of CD138-negative cells sorted from bone marrow. V usage is TRBV3-1 and J usage is TRBJ2-2; 9 bases match TRBD2. The sequence was obtained from a donor at least 40 years old with multiple myeloma. Here the CDR3 DNA reads TGTGCCAGCAGCTTTCCCGGGCCAGCGGGAGGAACCGGGGAGCTGTTTTTT. Protein product: CASSFPGPAGGTGELFF.